This T cell receptor beta chain was identified during a study of blood T cell repertoires in COVID-19. On the study more broadly: Sites across the United States, Italy and Spain contributed samples from acute and convalescent COVID-19. The analysed material was cDNA or gDNA that came from T cells, B-cell-depleted T cells, or PBMCs.

This clone was seen only once. The CDR3 loop spans 15 amino acids. In the source study's methods: Quantification of nucleated cells was approximated via reference gene primer amplification. Profiled with immunoSEQ multiplex PCR; TCRdb holds only in-frame clones, not every one. The V and J calls and the clone size are those of that table, but D and trimming were determined from the DNA. The sample consists of 35,000 to 40,000 clones, approximately 84% of them appearing once. Source material: peripheral blood. The chain has TRBV21-1 and TRBJ1-4. TRBV21-1 is described as a pseudogene. The source is a man aged 45 to 65 with active or convalescent COVID-19. CDR3 coding DNA: TGTGCCAGCAGCTTCCGGGTTGCAACTAATGAAAAACTGTTTTTT. This codes for CASSFRVATNEKLFF.